The rows below give T cell receptor beta chains drawn from one sample of a study of metastatic and nonmetastatic thyroid tumors. TCRdb re-called the PCR reads via MiXCR. The sample comprises 9,000 to 15,000 clones, about 32% of which are singletons, and about an eighth rests with the top ten. Sequencing was carried out using tumor tissue. The receptor set was obtained from a female donor with papillary thyroid cancer or a benign thyroid nodule (not recorded which). Some clones in this sample may be carry-over from other donors' samples. Each CDR3 is given with its conserved first and last residue. A D gene is named only where the DNA matches it firmly. Size values are once, few and many counts, or a class for expanded clones, and some rows have none.

clone size | D gene | J gene | V gene | CDR3 DNA | CDR3 protein
few | - | TRBJ1-6 | TRBV6-1 | TGTGCCGGGGGTCAGGGGCCGTATTCACCCCTCCACTTT | CAGGQGPYSPLHF
medium-sized | TRBD1 | TRBJ2-5 | TRBV28 | TGTGCCAGCAGAACAGGGGGCGAGACCCAGTACTTC | CASRTGGETQYF
- | TRBD2 | TRBJ2-7 | TRBV6-1 | TGTGCCAGCAAAAAGGGACTAGCGGACAACTACGAGCAGTACTTC | CASKKGLADNYEQYF
- | - | TRBJ1-1 | TRBV30 | TGTGCCTGGAGGGACAGATTACCCACTGAAGCTTTCTTT | CAWRDRLPTEAFF
few | - | TRBJ1-1 | TRBV6-1 | TGTGCCAGCAGTCTAAATGGGGGGATGAACACTGAAGCTTTCTTT | CASSLNGGMNTEAFF
- | - | TRBJ2-3 | TRBV11-2 | TGTGCCAGCAGCCCCCTAGCTGGTTCGTTCACAGATACTCAGTATTTT | CASSPLAGSFTDTQYF
medium-sized | - | TRBJ2-6 | TRBV29-1 | TGCAGCGTTAGGGGGTATGGGGCCAACGTCCTGACTTTC | CSVRGYGANVLTF
- | - | TRBJ1-1 | TRBV20-1 | TGCAGTGCTAGAGGGCCTGTGTCCTCTGAAGCTTTCTTT | CSARGPVSSEAFF
- | TRBD2 | TRBJ2-3 | TRBV5-1 | TGCGCCAGCAGCTCCTTTACCGGGAGGACCTCAGATACGCAGTATTTT | CASSSFTGRTSDTQYF
- | - | TRBJ2-7 | TRBV5-4 | TGTGCCAGCAGCTTGAAGGGGGAAGGAGCGGGCGTTGACTACGAGCAGCACTTC | CASSLKGEGAGVDYEQHF
few | - | TRBJ2-7 | TRBV6-5 | TGTGCCAGCAGTTACTCGGCAGGCTACGAGCAGTACTTC | CASSYSAGYEQYF
- | - | TRBJ1-2 | TRBV20-1 | TGCAGTGCTAGAGATCCCGCACTCTCGGGGGTTGGCTACACCTTC | CSARDPALSGVGYTF
- | TRBD2 | TRBJ2-3 | TRBV5-1 | TGCGCCAGCAGCACAGGACTAGCGGAACCCACAGATACGCAGTATTTT | CASSTGLAEPTDTQYF
- | - | TRBJ2-7 | TRBV7-2 | TGTGCCAGCAGGGGAGCGTGCTCCTACGAGCAGTACTTC | CASRGACSYEQYF
- | - | TRBJ2-3 | TRBV11-2 | TGTGCCAGCAGCTTGAGGGGGCTGAGGACTATCACAGATACGCAGTATTTT | CASSLRGLRTITDTQYF
- | - | TRBJ2-3 | TRBV20-1 | TGCAGTTCTAGCCGCGAAAGCGGGAGCACAGATACGCAGTATTTT | CSSSRESGSTDTQYF
medium-sized | - | TRBJ1-1 | TRBV7-3 | TGTGCCAGCAGCCTCGGACAGTACACTGAAGCTTTCTTT | CASSLGQYTEAFF
- | TRBD2 | TRBJ2-7 | TRBV5-6 | TGTGCCAGCAGCAGGACTCCGGGACTAGCGGGTGAGAAGTACTTC | CASSRTPGLAGEKYF
many | - | TRBJ2-2 | TRBV6-5 | TGTGCCAGCAGTCACTCGATCTCCTACACCGGGGAGCTGTTTTTT | CASSHSISYTGELFF
- | - | TRBJ1-2 | TRBV18 | TGTGCCAGCTCACCACCCAGCGGGGTTGGCTACACCTTC | CASSPPSGVGYTF
- | TRBD1 | TRBJ1-6 | TRBV20-1 | TGCAGTGCTCCAGGGCAGGGGGCTGAATCACCCCTACACTTT | CSAPGQGAESPLHF
- | TRBD2 | TRBJ2-1 | TRBV4-3 | TGCGCCAGCAGCCTCGCAGCGGGATATGAGCAGTTCTTC | CASSLAAGYEQFF
- | - | TRBJ1-1 | TRBV9 | TGTGCCAGCAGCGCGACAGGGAACACTGAAGCTTTCTTT | CASSATGNTEAFF
- | TRBD1 | TRBJ2-2 | TRBV15 | TGTGCCACCAGCAGATCCCGGGACAGGCTGCTGGTTTTGGACACCGGGGAGCTGTTTTTT | CATSRSRDRLLVLDTGELFF
once | - | TRBJ2-2 | TRBV5-5 | TGTGCCAGCAGCTTTTGGGACACCGGGGAGCTGTTTTTT | CASSFWDTGELFF
- | TRBD2 | TRBJ2-7 | TRBV20-1 | TGCAGCGCTTTGGCGGGGGGCTCGGGTGCAGGGGACGAGCAGTACTTC | CSALAGGSGAGDEQYF
- | TRBD1 | TRBJ2-7 | TRBV20-1 | TGCAGTGCTAGACAGACAGGGCTAAAAACCTACGAGCAGTACTTC | CSARQTGLKTYEQYF
- | TRBD2 | TRBJ2-1 | TRBV5-1 | TGCGCCAGCGGCGCCGGGACTAGCGGGACCACTTACAATGAGCAGTTCTTC | CASGAGTSGTTYNEQFF
medium-sized | TRBD2 | TRBJ2-3 | TRBV4-3 | TGCGCCAGCAGCCAAGATCTGGCGGCTAGCGGGAGAACAGATACGCAGTATTTT | CASSQDLAASGRTDTQYF
few | - | TRBJ2-7 | TRBV27 | TGTGCCAGCTCTAGCTCCTACGAGCAGTACTTC | CASSSSYEQYF
medium-sized | TRBD1 | TRBJ1-1 | TRBV25-1 | TGTGCCAGCAGTGAACGACAGGGGTTCGCTGAAGCTTTCTTT | CASSERQGFAEAFF
few | - | TRBJ2-7 | TRBV12-5 | TGTGGTAGTGCCACTCAGGGGCCTGACTACGAGCAGTACTTC | CGSATQGPDYEQYF
- | - | TRBJ1-2 | TRBV20-1 | TGCAGTGCTAACATCCAGAACCCAGGGTATAACTATGGCTACACCTTC | CSANIQNPGYNYGYTF
few | - | TRBJ2-7 | TRBV24-1 | TGTGCCACCAGTGATCCCCTCAACCCCTACGAGCAGTACTTC | CATSDPLNPYEQYF
few | - | TRBJ2-7 | TRBV4-1 | TGCGCCAGCAGCCTGTCCCCCAGCTGGGGGGCCTACGAGCAGTACTTC | CASSLSPSWGAYEQYF